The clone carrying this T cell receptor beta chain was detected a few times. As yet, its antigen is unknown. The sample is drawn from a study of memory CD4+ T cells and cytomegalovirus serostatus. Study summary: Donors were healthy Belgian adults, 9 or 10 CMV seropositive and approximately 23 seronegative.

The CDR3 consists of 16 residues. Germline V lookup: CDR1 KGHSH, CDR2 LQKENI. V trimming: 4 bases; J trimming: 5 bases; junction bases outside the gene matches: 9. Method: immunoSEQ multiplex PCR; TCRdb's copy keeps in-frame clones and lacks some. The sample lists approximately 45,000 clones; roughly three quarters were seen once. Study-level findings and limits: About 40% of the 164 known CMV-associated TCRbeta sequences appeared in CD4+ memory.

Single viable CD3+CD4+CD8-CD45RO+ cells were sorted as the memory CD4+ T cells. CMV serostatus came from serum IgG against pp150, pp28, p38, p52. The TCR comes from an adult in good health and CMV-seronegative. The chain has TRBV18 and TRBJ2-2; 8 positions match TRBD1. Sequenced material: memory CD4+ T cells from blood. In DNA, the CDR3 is TGTGCCAGCTCACAAGAGGGACAGGTCTCGACCGGGGAGCTGTTTTTT. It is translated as CASSQEGQVSTGELFF.